The TCR beta chain under discussion was sequenced for a study of blood T cell repertoires in COVID-19. In the study overall: T cells, B-cell-depleted T cells, or PBMCs provided the cDNA or gDNA that served as material.

Original handling: Amplification of reference gene primers was used by the study to estimate nucleated cell counts. Sequenced by immunoSEQ multiplex PCR; TCRdb stores in-frame clones only, minus some. That table supplies the V and J calls and clone size; D and trimming were determined from the DNA. The sample carries tens of thousands of clones, just under 80% recorded once. During active infection, Seattle patients enrolled and were then monitored through disease. Germline V gene sequence: CDR1 SGHKS, CDR2 YYEKEE (reference sequence). J was trimmed by 1 base and V by 0 bases; bases with no gene match: 4. The CDR3 has 16 residues.

Material for sequencing was peripheral blood. The V gene is TRBV5-5, the J gene TRBJ1-3, with 7 positions matching TRBD1. This sequence was found in a man aged 70 or older with COVID-19, enrolled during active disease. In DNA form, the CDR3 reads TGTGCCAGCAGCTTGGAAGCCAGGGGGTCTGGAAACACCATATATTTT. This sequence encodes CASSLEARGSGNTIYF.